The clone carrying this T cell receptor (beta chain) was seen a few times. Its specificity is unknown. These data originate in a study of T-cell memory formation after mild COVID-19. TCRdb called the 5' RACE reads again in MiXCR, with one record for every CDR3 protein. The sample lists approximately 410,000 distinct CDR3 sequences, 20% to 25% occurring once. General study results and limits: While clones contracting from day 15 to 85 were balanced between CD4 and CD8, later expanders leaned CD4+.

Germline V CDR1 and CDR2: SGHTA, FQGTGA. The CDR3 runs 13 residues. Trimming took 4 bases from V and 9 from J; bases not matched to a gene: 6. Material: PBMCs or a T cell subset sorted from them (not recorded which). The chain is built from TRBV7-3 and TRBJ2-1; 7 bases match TRBD2. This receptor was identified in an adult woman who had mild COVID-19 (a few samples of this study predate the infection). Cell type and time point are not known. CDR3 coding DNA: TGTGCCAGCAGCTCCGACTGGGAGGGTGAGCAGTTCTTC. Translation gives CASSSDWEGEQFF.